The clone carrying this TCR beta chain occurred once. The data stem from a study of control samples from healthy donors and cancer patients. The protocol was immunoSEQ multiplex PCR, while the TCRdb copy is restricted to in-frame clones and leaves out a portion. The data show almost 40,000 clones, around 82% seen once. Per the germline V gene, CDR1 is SEHNR and CDR2 is FQNEAQ (reference sequence). The length of the CDR3 is 12 residues. Trimming stripped 3 bases from V and 8 bases from J, with 10 bases between. The chain combines TRBV7-9 with TRBJ1-2, with D possibly TRBD1 on 6 matching bases. The sequenced sample consisted of PBMCs. This TCR was recovered from a woman aged 55-69 years with lung cancer. CDR3 protein: CASSLGARGYTF. CDR3 bases: TGTGCCAGCAGCTTGGGGGCTCGGGGCTACACCTTC. Based on the CDR3 plus reference TRBV7-9 and TRBJ1-2, the full variable domain is DTGVSQNPRHKITKRGQNVTFRCDPISEHNRLYWYRQTLGQGPEFLTYFQNEAQLEKSRLLSDRFSAERPKGSFSTLEIQRTEQGDSAMYLCASSLGARGYTFGSGTRLTVV.